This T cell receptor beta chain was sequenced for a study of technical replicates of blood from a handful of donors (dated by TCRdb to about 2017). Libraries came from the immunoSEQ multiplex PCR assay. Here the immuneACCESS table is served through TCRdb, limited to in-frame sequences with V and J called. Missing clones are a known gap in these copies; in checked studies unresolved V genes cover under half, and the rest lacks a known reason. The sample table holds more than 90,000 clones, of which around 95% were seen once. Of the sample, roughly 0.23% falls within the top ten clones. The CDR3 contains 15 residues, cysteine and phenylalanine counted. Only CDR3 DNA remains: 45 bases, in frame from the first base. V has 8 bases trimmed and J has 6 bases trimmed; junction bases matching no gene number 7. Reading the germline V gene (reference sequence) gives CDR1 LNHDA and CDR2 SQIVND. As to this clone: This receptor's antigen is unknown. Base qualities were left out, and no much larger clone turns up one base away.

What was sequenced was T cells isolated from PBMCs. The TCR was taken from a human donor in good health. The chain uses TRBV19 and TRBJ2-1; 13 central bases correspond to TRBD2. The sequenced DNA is TGTGCCAGTCACAAACTAGCGGGAGGGCCCAATGAGCAGTTCTTC. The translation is CASHKLAGGPNEQFF.